Presented here are 27 T cell receptor beta chains from one specimen sequenced in a study of T cell responses to AZD1222 COVID-19 vaccine. TCRdb keeps only in-frame clones here, not all; method: immunoSEQ multiplex PCR. The data show approximately 150,000 clones, with approximately 90% seen just once and approximately 2% held by the top ten. Sequencing used peripheral blood, obtained 28 days after the second AZD1222 dose. These receptors all come from an adult who received the AZD1222 COVID-19 vaccine.

The CDR3 sequence is CASSFPDSWTEAFF. The CDR3 DNA reads TGTGCCAGCAGCTTCCCGGATTCGTGGACTGAAGCTTTCTTT. The V call is TRBV5-4, the J call TRBJ1-1, with D hard to call. Germline CDR1 is SGHNT and CDR2 is YYREEE (reference sequence). This CDR3 region has 14 residues. Trimming removed 2 bases from V and 5 bases from J, with 13 bases in between.

The gene calls are TRBV7-9 and TRBJ2-5, with D possibly being TRBD1 (6 bases). Germline V gene lookup returns CDR1 SEHNR and CDR2 FQNEAQ (reference sequence). The CDR3 runs to 13 residues. V was clipped by 4 bases and J by 5 bases, with 11 bases between them. In DNA, the CDR3 is TGTGCCAGCAGCTGGGGACAAGGCGAGACCCAGTACTTC. The encoded protein is CASSWGQGETQYF.

The V call is TRBV12-3 or TRBV12-4, the J call TRBJ2-7; D is unclear. CDR3 length equals 11 residues. The V and J ends lost 1 base and 6 bases respectively, with 4 bases between them. CDR3 sequence reads: CASSLGSEQYF. The CDR3 nucleotides read TGTGCCAGCAGTTTAGGATCCGAGCAGTACTTC.

This chain links TRBV3-1 (or the pseudogene TRBV3-2) with TRBJ1-5, with 8 bases aligning to TRBD1. The length of the CDR3 is 15 residues. V was pared by 1 base and J by 6 bases, with 5 bases of the junction left unmatched. The germline gives CDR1 LGHDT, CDR2 YNNKEL (reference sequence). The CDR3 DNA is TGTGCCAGCAGCCAAGGCAGGGGGCATATTCAGCCCCAGCATTTT. Its protein product is CASSQGRGHIQPQHF.

V is TRBV5-1 and J is TRBJ1-4; D gene unclear. Germline assignment: CDR1 SGHRS and CDR2 YFSETQ. CDR3 length equals 14 residues. V lost 0 bases and J 4 bases, leaving 7 bases between the germline ends. CDR3 DNA sequence: TGCGCCAGCAGCTTGGTCACCGATAATGAAAAACTGTTTTTT. Its protein product is CASSLVTDNEKLFF. Full variable domain (missing parts from reference TRBV5-1 and TRBJ1-4): KAGVTQTPRYLIKTRGQQVTLSCSPISGHRSVSWYQQTPGQGLQFLFEYFSETQRNKGNFPGRFSGRQFSNSRSEMNVSTLELGDSALYLCASSLVTDNEKLFFGSGTQLSVL.

The V call is TRBV12-3 or TRBV12-4, the J call TRBJ2-7; 8 nucleotides match TRBD1. CDR3 length: 13 residues. Trimming cost V 6 bases and J 3 bases; bases outside gene matches: 4. The CDR3 DNA follows: TGTGCCAGCAGCGGGACAGGAATCTACGAGCAGTACTTC. It codes for CASSGTGIYEQYF.

This rearrangement joins TRBV6-5 to TRBJ2-2; D is perhaps TRBD1 or TRBD2 (5 bases each). V lost 8 bases and J 8 bases, leaving 18 bases between the germline ends. The V gene's germline CDR1 is MNHEY and CDR2 SVGAGI. The CDR3 totals 14 residues. DNA of the CDR3: TGTGCCAGCGGTCGAGGGGCCGGTCAAGGGGAGCTGTTTTTT. This sequence encodes CASGRGAGQGELFF.

The chain uses TRBV6-1 and TRBJ1-1, with D unclear. Germline V CDR1 and CDR2: MNHNS, SASEGT. This CDR3 comprises 15 residues. V lost 0 bases and J lost 1, with 9 bases in between. The CDR3 is CASSEAGTPNTEAFF. CDR3 in DNA: TGTGCCAGCAGTGAAGCCGGTACCCCGAACACTGAAGCTTTCTTT.

In this sample, this clone turned up once. The chain combines TRBV9 with TRBJ1-2; 10 bases are a match to TRBD1. V was pared by 3 bases and J by 7 bases, with 12 bases of the junction left unmatched. The germline gives CDR1 SGDLS, CDR2 YYNGEE. The CDR3 spans 16 residues. CDR3 bases: TGTGCCAGCAGCGCCCACTCCGACAGGGGGCTGGCTGGCTACACCTTC. The encoded protein is CASSAHSDRGLAGYTF. Combining the CDR3 with reference TRBV9 and TRBJ1-2 gives the whole variable domain DSGVTQTPKHLITATGQRVTLRCSPRSGDLSVYWYQQSLDQGLQFLIQYYNGEERAKGNILERFSAQQFPDLHSELNLSSLELGDSALYFCASSAHSDRGLAGYTFGSGTRLTVV.

CDR3 protein: CASSLVQKDYGYTF. The CDR3 DNA follows: TGTGCCAGCAGCTTGGTCCAGAAGGACTATGGCTACACCTTC. The chain recombines TRBV5-8 with TRBJ1-2; D is uncertain. Trimming took off 0 bases at V and 3 bases at J, with 9 bases between the two ends. Germline V gene sequence: CDR1 SGHTS, CDR2 YDEGEE. The CDR3 spans 14 residues.

The CDR3: CASSIPRQRDEKLFF. CDR3 DNA sequence: TGTGCCAGTAGTATCCCCAGGCAGAGAGATGAAAAACTGTTTTTT. This rearrangement joins TRBV19 to TRBJ1-4; D gene unclear. The CDR3 contains 15 residues. V was clipped by 3 bases and J by 6 bases, with 14 bases between them. Germline values: CDR1 LNHDA, CDR2 SQIVND (reference sequence).

The genes are TRBV29-1 and TRBJ1-1; the D gene is possibly TRBD1 (5 bases). CDR1 SQVTM and CDR2 ANQGSEA come from the germline V gene. This CDR3 spans 13 amino acids. With 2 bases removed from V and 0 bases from J, the gap between germline ends came to 7 bases. DNA for the CDR3: TGCAGCGTTGAAAAGGGGCTGAACACTGAAGCTTTCTTT. Translating it yields CSVEKGLNTEAFF.

This clone was observed a single time. V and J are TRBV7-9 and TRBJ1-5; perhaps TRBD1 as D (6 bases). V was pared by 2 bases and J by 5 bases, with 10 bases between. Germline V gene sequence: CDR1 SEHNR, CDR2 FQNEAQ (reference sequence). This CDR3 has 14 amino acids. Written as DNA, the CDR3 is TGTGCCAGCAGCTTACGGACAGCCGATCAGCCCCAGCATTTT. Translating gives CASSLRTADQPQHF.

V and J are TRBV5-1 and TRBJ2-3, with unresolved D. This CDR3 has 15 amino acids. Trimming removed 3 bases at V and 1 base at J, with 12 bases between. The germline V gene encodes CDR1 SGHRS and CDR2 YFSETQ. This CDR3 is CASSSSGVGTDTQYF. In nucleotides, the CDR3 is TGCGCCAGCAGCTCGAGTGGGGTGGGCACAGATACGCAGTATTTT.

This rearrangement joins TRBV3-1 (or the pseudogene TRBV3-2) to TRBJ1-6, with unresolved D. This CDR3 has 13 residues. V lost 1 base and J lost 9, with 7 bases in between. The germline CDR1 and CDR2 sequences are LGHDT and YNNKEL (reference sequence). The CDR3 coding sequence is TGTGCCAGCAGCCAAGCCGGCGGTTCACCCCTCCACTTT. Translated: CASSQAGGSPLHF.

V usage is TRBV7-9 and J usage is TRBJ1-3; D gene unclear. Trimming removed 5 bases at V and 0 bases at J, with 14 bases between. Looked up from germline, CDR1 is SEHNR and CDR2 is FQNEAQ (reference sequence). The length of the CDR3 is 16 residues. CDR3 nucleotides: TGTGCCAGCAGCCTACGGGGAACCAGCTCTGGAAACACCATATATTTT. It encodes CASSLRGTSSGNTIYF. The entire variable domain, with the rest obtained from reference TRBV7-9 and TRBJ1-3, is as follows: DTGVSQNPRHKITKRGQNVTFRCDPISEHNRLYWYRQTLGQGPEFLTYFQNEAQLEKSRLLSDRFSAERPKGSFSTLEIQRTEQGDSAMYLCASSLRGTSSGNTIYFGEGSWLTVV.

V and J are TRBV5-4 and TRBJ2-1; D is unresolved. The V end was cut by 6 bases, the J end by 0 bases, with 10 bases between. CDR3 size: 14 residues. The germline CDR1 and CDR2 sequences are SGHNT and YYREEE (reference sequence). The CDR3 bases are TGTGCCAGCACGACCTCGAGCTCCTACAATGAGCAGTTCTTC. Residues: CASTTSSSYNEQFF.

The chain couples TRBV3-1 (or the pseudogene TRBV3-2) to TRBJ2-1, with D perhaps TRBD2 (5 bases). CDR1 is LGHDT, CDR2 YNNKEL, per germline (reference sequence). The CDR3 sequence is 13 residues long. Deletions cut 2 bases from V and 10 bases from J, with 12 bases between. CDR3 in amino acids: CASSQSSGEEQFF. The CDR3 nucleotides read TGTGCCAGCAGCCAATCCTCCGGGGAGGAGCAGTTCTTC.

This chain joins TRBV7-9 and TRBJ1-1; D is undetermined. This CDR3 has 14 amino acids. The V end was cut by 3 bases, the J end by 3 bases, with 11 bases between. Germline V gene data show CDR1 as SEHNR and CDR2 as FQNEAQ (reference sequence). CDR3 coding DNA: TGTGCCAGCAGCTTCGCAGAATACGACACTGAAGCTTTCTTT. This encodes CASSFAEYDTEAFF.

The chain carries TRBV7-9 and TRBJ1-4, with TRBD1 matching over 11 bases. V was clipped by 0 bases and J by 0 bases; unmatched bases: 3. The germline gives CDR1 SEHNR, CDR2 FQNEAQ (reference sequence). The CDR3 consists of 18 residues. This chain's CDR3 is CASSLARTGGTTNEKLFF. CDR3 coding DNA: TGTGCCAGCAGCTTAGCACGGACAGGGGGCACAACTAATGAAAAACTGTTTTTT.

CDR3 sequence reads: CASTSTGVRGYTF. The CDR3 DNA is TGTGCCAGCACCTCTACTGGGGTTCGTGGCTACACCTTC. The gene calls are TRBV12-3 or TRBV12-4 and TRBJ1-2; D remains unclear. Between the trimmed V and J ends, which lost 7 bases and 7 bases, there was a span of 16 bases. The CDR3 has 13 amino acids.

This clone was picked up one time. The chain recombines TRBV27 with TRBJ2-7; 7 nucleotides line up with TRBD2. From germline, CDR1 is MNHEY and CDR2 SMNVEV (reference sequence). The CDR3 is 11 residues long. The V gene end was trimmed by 9 bases and the J gene end by 9 bases; junction bases not matched to a gene: 8. CDR3 DNA: TGTGCCAGTGGGGAGGGGCGCGGGCAGTACTTC. It is translated as CASGEGRGQYF.

The V and J genes are TRBV6-5 and TRBJ2-5, with D possibly matching TRBD1 (6 bases). This CDR3 contains 14 residues. With 6 bases removed from V and 4 bases from J, the gap between germline ends came to 15 bases. The germline CDR1 and CDR2 sequences are MNHEY and SVGAGI. Here the CDR3 reads CASSRTGFGETQYF. CDR3 sequence (DNA): TGTGCCAGCAGCCGTACAGGGTTCGGAGAGACCCAGTACTTC.

This clone came up once. The V and J genes are TRBV18 and TRBJ1-1, with 11 bases matching TRBD1. From germline, CDR1 is KGHSH and CDR2 LQKENI. This CDR3 has 15 residues. After removal of 6 bases from V and 4 bases from J, the junction contained 7 bases not matched to a gene. Here the CDR3 reads CASSQPGTGGTEAFF. The DNA of the CDR3 is TGTGCCAGCTCTCAACCCGGGACAGGGGGCACTGAAGCTTTCTTT.

This chain links TRBV11-1 with TRBJ1-1, with unresolved D. The CDR3 sequence is 14 residues long. Trimming shortened V by 4 bases and J by 0 bases, and 9 bases separated the two germline ends. In germline, CDR1 is SGHAT, CDR2 FQDESV (reference sequence). CDR3 bases: TGTGCCAGCAGCTCCGACATTATGAACACTGAAGCTTTCTTT. Residues: CASSSDIMNTEAFF.

V usage is TRBV7-8 and J usage is TRBJ1-1; D gene ambiguous. CDR3 size: 16 residues. Trimming took off 1 base at V and 1 base at J, with 13 bases between the two ends. CDR1 and CDR2 from the germline V gene are SGHVS and FQNEAQ. As DNA, the CDR3 is TGTGCCAGCAGCTTAGTCGGAGGGTGGGAGAACACTGAAGCTTTCTTT. Translated, it gives CASSLVGGWENTEAFF.

The chain employs TRBV7-8 and TRBJ2-7; no definite D call. Trimming cost V 3 bases and J 0 bases, with 9 bases left between them. The germline V gene encodes CDR1 SGHVS and CDR2 FQNEAQ. The CDR3 covers 14 residues. CDR3 nucleotide sequence: TGTGCCAGCAGCTTCATCAGTTCCTCCTACGAGCAGTACTTC. Its translation: CASSFISSSYEQYF. The full variable domain, rest sourced from reference TRBV7-8 and TRBJ2-7, is GAGVSQSPRYKVAKRGQDVALRCDPISGHVSLFWYQQALGQGPEFLTYFQNEAQLDKSGLPSDRFFAERPEGSVSTLKIQRTQQEDSAVYLCASSFISSSYEQYFGPGTRLTVT.